The 15 T cell receptor beta chains given below trace back to one sample, sequenced in a study of blood T cell repertoires in COVID-19. Produced via immunoSEQ multiplex PCR; TCRdb's table is partial and in-frame only. This table has under 200,000 clones, roughly 84% appearing once. Sequencing was carried out using PBMCs or T cells enriched from blood (not recorded which). These receptors were collected from a man aged 55-75 years who had recovered from COVID-19.

The chain recombines TRBV2 with TRBJ1-5; D may be TRBD1 (6 bases). The CDR3 runs 15 residues. V lost 4 bases and J lost 3, with 13 bases in between. Per germline, CDR1 SNHLY and CDR2 FYNNEI. The CDR3, as DNA: TGTGCCAGCAGTGTAATAGGACAGCTCAATCAGCCCCAGCATTTT. Translated, it gives CASSVIGQLNQPQHF.

About this clone: The same CDR3 is also encoded by other DNA sequences in this sample. The chain has TRBV7-6 and TRBJ2-7; tentative D call: TRBD1 (6 bases). Germline-derived CDR1 and CDR2 are SGHVS and FNYEAQ. The V end was cut by 1 base, the J end by 3 bases, with 10 bases between. This CDR3 has 14 amino acids. DNA for the CDR3: TGTGCCAGCAGCTTAGGCCAGGACAGCTACGAGCAGTACTTC. Its translation is CASSLGQDSYEQYF. Drawing the rest from reference TRBV7-6 and TRBJ2-7, the complete variable domain is GAGVSQSPRYKVTKRGQDVALRCDPISGHVSLYWYRQALGQGPEFLTYFNYEAQQDKSGLPNDRFSAERPEGSISTLTIQRTEQRDSAMYRCASSLGQDSYEQYFGPGTRLTVT.

This chain's CDR3 is CASSQGTGSSGGAETQYF. CDR3 DNA: TGTGCCAGCAGCCAAGGGACAGGGAGTAGCGGGGGGGCAGAGACCCAGTACTTC. This chain connects TRBV4-2 to TRBJ2-5, with 11 bases lining up with TRBD2. Germline CDR1 reads LGHNA; CDR2 reads YNFKEQ. J lost 4 bases, V lost 1 base, and 11 bases had no gene match. This CDR3 has 18 amino acids.

The rearrangement uses TRBV4-1 and TRBJ2-2; D perhaps matches TRBD1 (7 bases). There are 15 residues in the CDR3. Germline V gene lookup returns CDR1 MGHRA and CDR2 YSYEKL. Trimming took 2 bases from V and 6 from J, leaving 13 bases between them. The DNA of the CDR3 is TGCGCCAGCAGCCAAATTGACAGGGAGGCCGGGGAGCTGTTTTTT. This encodes CASSQIDREAGELFF.

This clone occurred a few times. V is TRBV7-3 and J is TRBJ1-1, with 7 bases that match TRBD1. Germline V CDR1 and CDR2: SGHTA, FQGTGA. V trimming: 5 bases; J trimming: 1 base; junction bases outside the gene matches: 4. The CDR3 extends over 14 amino acids. The CDR3 coding sequence is TGTGCCAGCAGCCGACAGGGCGGGAACACTGAAGCTTTCTTT. It yields the protein CASSRQGGNTEAFF.

V and J are TRBV12-3 or TRBV12-4 and TRBJ2-1; 10 positions match TRBD2. The CDR3 covers 13 residues. J gave up 9 bases and V 6 bases, and 5 bases lay outside the gene matches. The CDR3: CASRPSGGSEQFF. As DNA, the CDR3 is TGTGCCAGCAGACCTAGCGGGGGTAGTGAGCAGTTCTTC.

CDR3 nucleotide sequence: TGTGCCAGCAGCCAGACAGGGGACCAAGAGACCCAGTACTTC. Its protein product is CASSQTGDQETQYF. The rearrangement joins TRBV7-9 to TRBJ2-5, with 8 bases fitting TRBD1. The CDR3 runs to 14 residues. Per the germline V gene, CDR1 is SEHNR and CDR2 is FQNEAQ (reference sequence). V was pared by 5 bases and J by 0 bases, with 2 bases of the junction left unmatched.

This rearrangement joins TRBV7-9 to TRBJ2-1, with a tentative D call TRBD1 (6 bases). The CDR3 is 13 residues long. V was clipped by 5 bases and J by 3 bases, with 8 bases between them. CDR1 is SEHNR and CDR2 is FQNEAQ in the germline V gene (reference sequence). This CDR3 is CASSPGVYNEQFF. The CDR3 region has the DNA TGTGCCAGCAGCCCAGGGGTCTACAATGAGCAGTTCTTC.

The chain recombines TRBV28 with TRBJ1-1; 9 bases map to TRBD1. The germline V gene has CDR1 MDHEN and CDR2 SYDVKM. V trimming: 7 bases; J trimming: 3 bases; junction bases outside the gene matches: 9. The CDR3 extends over 15 amino acids. CDR3 loop: CASTGHGTGHTEAFF. The CDR3 DNA follows: TGTGCCAGCACAGGGCACGGGACAGGGCACACTGAAGCTTTCTTT.

The V gene is TRBV30, the J gene TRBJ1-1; tentative D call: TRBD1 (6 bases). The germline V gene has CDR1 GTSNPN and CDR2 SVGIG (reference sequence). Deletions cut 5 bases from V and 0 bases from J, with 19 bases between. This CDR3 has 16 amino acids. The CDR3 sequence: CAWGAGKGGMNTEAFF. The CDR3 bases are TGTGCCTGGGGGGCCGGTAAAGGGGGTATGAACACTGAAGCTTTCTTT.

The chain recombines TRBV18 with TRBJ2-2; 7 bases are shared with TRBD2. The CDR3 runs 18 residues. The V gene's germline CDR1 is KGHSH and CDR2 LQKENI. V lost 3 bases to trimming and J lost 0 bases; unmatched junction nucleotides: 10. The CDR3 DNA is TGTGCCAGCTCACCGCTTCCCGGGACTATCGCGAACACCGGGGAGCTGTTTTTT. It translates to CASSPLPGTIANTGELFF.

The rearrangement joins TRBV28 to TRBJ2-7; TRBD2 aligns across 10 bases. This CDR3 comprises 14 residues. From germline, CDR1 is MDHEN and CDR2 SYDVKM. V lost 6 bases to trimming and J lost 7 bases; unmatched junction nucleotides: 9. For the CDR3, the DNA is TGTGCCAGCAGCGCTAGCGGGAGATCGTTAGAGCAGTACTTC. This codes for CASSASGRSLEQYF. Full variable domain (outside the CDR3, taken from reference TRBV28 and TRBJ2-7): DVKVTQSSRYLVKRTGEKVFLECVQDMDHENMFWYRQDPGLGLRLIYFSYDVKMKEKGDIPEGYSVSREKKERFSLILESASTNQTSMYLCASSASGRSLEQYFGPGTRLTVT.

This clone showed up just once. The CDR3 sequence: CASRTQGGETQYF. DNA for the CDR3: TGTGCCAGCAGGACACAGGGGGGAGAGACCCAGTACTTC. The chain has TRBV6-5 and TRBJ2-5; TRBD1 aligns across 8 bases. Germline loops: CDR1 MNHEY, CDR2 SVGAGI. The CDR3 is 13 amino acids. The trim removed 6 bases at V and 4 bases at J, leaving 4 bases unmatched.

The chain links TRBV24-1 to TRBJ2-2; perhaps TRBD1 as D (6 bases). Germline lookup yields CDR1 KGHDR and CDR2 SFDVKD. V gave up 8 bases and J gave up 2 bases, with 11 bases separating them. The CDR3 runs to 14 residues. In DNA form, the CDR3 reads TGTGCCACCAATCCGGGACATAACACCGGGGAGCTGTTTTTT. It codes for CATNPGHNTGELFF.

The chain uses TRBV7-8 and TRBJ2-7; 7 bases are shared with TRBD1. V trimming: 5 bases; J trimming: 6 bases; junction bases outside the gene matches: 7. This CDR3 spans 13 amino acids. Per the germline V gene, CDR1 is SGHVS and CDR2 is FQNEAQ. The CDR3 here is CASSTRQGGEQYF. CDR3 sequence (DNA): TGTGCCAGCAGCACGCGACAGGGTGGCGAGCAGTACTTC.